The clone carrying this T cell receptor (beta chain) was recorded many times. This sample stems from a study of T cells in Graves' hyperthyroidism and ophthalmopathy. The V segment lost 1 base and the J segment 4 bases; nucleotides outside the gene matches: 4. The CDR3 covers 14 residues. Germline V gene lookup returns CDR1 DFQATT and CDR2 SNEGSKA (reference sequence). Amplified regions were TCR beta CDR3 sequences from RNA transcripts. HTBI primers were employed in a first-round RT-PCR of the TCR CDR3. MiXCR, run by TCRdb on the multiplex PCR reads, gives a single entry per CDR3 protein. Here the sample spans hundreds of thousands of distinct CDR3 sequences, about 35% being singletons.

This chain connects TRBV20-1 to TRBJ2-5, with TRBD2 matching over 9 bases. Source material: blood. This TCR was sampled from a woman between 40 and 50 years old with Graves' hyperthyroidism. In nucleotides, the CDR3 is TGCAGTGCTAGAGTAGCGGGGGCTGGAGAGACCCAGTACTTC. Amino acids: CSARVAGAGETQYF.